The sequence of this T cell receptor beta chain was determined in a study of monozygotic twins with cystic fibrosis. With respect to this clone: What it recognizes is unknown.

Study-wide results and limits: Monozygotic CF twin pairs shared significantly more nucleotide-identical clonotypes than unrelated CF individuals did. Low clonality (median around 0.0095) suggested a mostly naive repertoire. V usage most resembled the co-twin in 13 of 16 pairs.

Sequencing used immunoSEQ multiplex PCR; TCRdb keeps in-frame clones, though not all of them. The table has approximately 20,000 clones, roughly nine tenths seen once; the top ten hold about 1.4%. There are 15 residues in the CDR3. V was clipped by 0 bases and J by 2 bases, with 11 bases between them. The germline gives CDR1 SGHKS, CDR2 YYEKEE (reference sequence). The chain links TRBV5-5 to TRBJ1-2; D possibly corresponds to TRBD1 (6 bases). The sequence was obtained from a girl under 10 years old with cystic fibrosis. Input material: blood. The CDR3 region is CASSLEARGNYGYTF. The CDR3 bases are TGTGCCAGCAGCTTGGAGGCCAGGGGAAACTATGGCTACACCTTC.